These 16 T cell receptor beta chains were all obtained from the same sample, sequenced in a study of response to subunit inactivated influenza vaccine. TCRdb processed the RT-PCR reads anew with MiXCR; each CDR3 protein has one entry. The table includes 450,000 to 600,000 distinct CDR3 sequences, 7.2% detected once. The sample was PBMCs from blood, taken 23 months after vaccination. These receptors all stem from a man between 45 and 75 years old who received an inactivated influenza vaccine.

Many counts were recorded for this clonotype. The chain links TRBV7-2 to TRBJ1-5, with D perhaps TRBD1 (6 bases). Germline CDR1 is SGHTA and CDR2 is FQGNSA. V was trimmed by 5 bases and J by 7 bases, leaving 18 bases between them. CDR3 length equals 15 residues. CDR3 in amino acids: CASSPEGGARQPQHF. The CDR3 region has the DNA TGTGCCAGCAGCCCCGAAGGGGGGGCGCGGCAGCCCCAGCATTTT. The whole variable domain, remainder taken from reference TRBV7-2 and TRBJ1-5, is GAGVSQSPSNKVTEKGKDVELRCDPISGHTALYWYRQSLGQGLEFLIYFQGNSAPDKSGLPSDRFSAERTGGSVSTLTIQRTQQEDSAVYLCASSPEGGARQPQHFGDGTRLSIL.

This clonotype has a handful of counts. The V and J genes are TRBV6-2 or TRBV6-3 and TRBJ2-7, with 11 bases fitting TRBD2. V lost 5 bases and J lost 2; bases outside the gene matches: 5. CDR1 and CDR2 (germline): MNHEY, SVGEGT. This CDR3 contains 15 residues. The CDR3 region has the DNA TGTGCCAGCAGTAGACGACTAGCGGGGACCTACGAGCAGTACTTC. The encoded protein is CASSRRLAGTYEQYF.

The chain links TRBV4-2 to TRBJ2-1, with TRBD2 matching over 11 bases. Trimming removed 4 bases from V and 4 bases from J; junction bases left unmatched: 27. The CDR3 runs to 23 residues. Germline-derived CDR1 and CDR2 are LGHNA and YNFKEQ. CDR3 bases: TGTGCCAGCAGCCGCCCGACTAGCGGGGCCTTCCCATCCGATCTTGAGGATTACAATGAGCAGTTCTTC. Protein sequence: CASSRPTSGAFPSDLEDYNEQFF.

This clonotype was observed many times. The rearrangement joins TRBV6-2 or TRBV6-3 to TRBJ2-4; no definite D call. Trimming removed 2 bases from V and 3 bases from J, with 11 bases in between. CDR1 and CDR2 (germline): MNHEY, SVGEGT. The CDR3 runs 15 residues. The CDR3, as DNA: TGTGCCAGCAGTTACCCGAGGATGGGCAAAAACATTCAGTACTTC. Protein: CASSYPRMGKNIQYF.

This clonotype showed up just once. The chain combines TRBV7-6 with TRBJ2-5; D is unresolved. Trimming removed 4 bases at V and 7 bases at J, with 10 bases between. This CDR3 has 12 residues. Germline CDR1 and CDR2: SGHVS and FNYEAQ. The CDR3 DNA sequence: TGTGCCAGCAGCTCGATGTCGGGGACCCAGTACTTC. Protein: CASSSMSGTQYF.

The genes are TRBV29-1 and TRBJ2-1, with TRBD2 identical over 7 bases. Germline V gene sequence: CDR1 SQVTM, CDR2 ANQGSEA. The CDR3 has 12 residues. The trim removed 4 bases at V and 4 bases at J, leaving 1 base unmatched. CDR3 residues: CSVAGGYNEQFF. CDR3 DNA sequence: TGCAGCGTTGCGGGGGGTTACAATGAGCAGTTCTTC.

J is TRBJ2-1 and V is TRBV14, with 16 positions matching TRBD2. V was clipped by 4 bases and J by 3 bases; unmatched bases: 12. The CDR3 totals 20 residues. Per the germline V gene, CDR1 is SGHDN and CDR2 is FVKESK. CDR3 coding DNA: TGTGCCAGCAGCCCAGCGACCGGGACTAGCGGGAGGGCTATCTACAATGAGCAGTTCTTC. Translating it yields CASSPATGTSGRAIYNEQFF.

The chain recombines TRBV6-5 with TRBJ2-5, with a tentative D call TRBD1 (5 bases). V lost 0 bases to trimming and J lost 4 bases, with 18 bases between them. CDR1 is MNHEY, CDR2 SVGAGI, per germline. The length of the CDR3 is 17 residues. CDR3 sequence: CASSYSTRVRDIETQYF. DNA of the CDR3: TGTGCCAGCAGTTACTCCACCCGCGTCAGGGATATAGAGACCCAGTACTTC.

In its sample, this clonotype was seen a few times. Here the CDR3 DNA reads TGCGCCAGCAGCCAAGCTCATTTGAACACCGGGGAGCTGTTTTTT. This sequence encodes CASSQAHLNTGELFF. The chain employs TRBV4-1 and TRBJ2-2, with D uncertain. Germline V gene lookup returns CDR1 MGHRA and CDR2 YSYEKL. The ends were cut back, 1 base at V and 1 base at J, with 7 bases in the middle. The CDR3 contains 15 residues.

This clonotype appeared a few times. CDR3 in DNA: TGTGCCAGCAGCCAAGGCGGCGGGGTGGGCCAAGAGACCCAGTACTTC. Protein: CASSQGGGVGQETQYF. The chain links TRBV3-1 to TRBJ2-5, with a possible D match to TRBD2 (6 bases). V shed 1 base and J shed 1 base, with 13 bases lying between them. Germline CDR1 is LGHDT and CDR2 is YNNKEL (reference sequence). This CDR3 is built from 16 residues.

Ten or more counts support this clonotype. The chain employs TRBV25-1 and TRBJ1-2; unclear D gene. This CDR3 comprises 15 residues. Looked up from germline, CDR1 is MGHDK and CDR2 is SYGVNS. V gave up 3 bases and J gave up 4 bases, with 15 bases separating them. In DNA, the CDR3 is TGTGCCAGCAGTGATCTGACGCAAGGAGGCTATGGCTACACCTTC. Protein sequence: CASSDLTQGGYGYTF.

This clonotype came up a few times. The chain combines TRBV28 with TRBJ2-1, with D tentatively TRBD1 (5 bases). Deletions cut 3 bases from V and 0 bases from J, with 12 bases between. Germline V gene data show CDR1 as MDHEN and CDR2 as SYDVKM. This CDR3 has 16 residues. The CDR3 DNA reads TGTGCCAGCAGTTTTAAGGGGCTTAGCTCCTACAATGAGCAGTTCTTC. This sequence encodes CASSFKGLSSYNEQFF.

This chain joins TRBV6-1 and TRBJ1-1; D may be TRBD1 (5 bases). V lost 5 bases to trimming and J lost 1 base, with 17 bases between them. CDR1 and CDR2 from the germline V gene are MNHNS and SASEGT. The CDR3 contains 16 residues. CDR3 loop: CASSLTAGLGNTEAFF. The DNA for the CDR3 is TGTGCCAGCAGTCTCACTGCGGGGCTGGGGAACACTGAAGCTTTCTTT.

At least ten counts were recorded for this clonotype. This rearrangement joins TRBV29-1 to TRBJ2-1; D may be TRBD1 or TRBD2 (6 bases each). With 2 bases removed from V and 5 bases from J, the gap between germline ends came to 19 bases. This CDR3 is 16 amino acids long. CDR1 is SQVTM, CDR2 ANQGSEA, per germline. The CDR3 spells CSVESGRGLNNNEQFF. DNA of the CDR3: TGCAGCGTTGAATCGGGCAGGGGACTTAACAACAATGAGCAGTTCTTC.

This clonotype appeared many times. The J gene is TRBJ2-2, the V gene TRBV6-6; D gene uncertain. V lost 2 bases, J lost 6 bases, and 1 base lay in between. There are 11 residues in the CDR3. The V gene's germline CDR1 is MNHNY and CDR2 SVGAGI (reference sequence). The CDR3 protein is CASSYAGELFF. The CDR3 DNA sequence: TGTGCCAGCAGTTACGCCGGGGAGCTGTTTTTT.

The CDR3 DNA sequence: TGTGCCAGCTCACCGGGGTCTGAAGCTTTCTTT. Translation: CASSPGSEAFF. V and J are TRBV18 and TRBJ1-1, with D hard to call. V dropped 3 bases and J dropped 6 bases, with 5 bases sitting between them. The CDR3 runs 11 residues. CDR1 KGHSH and CDR2 LQKENI come from the germline V gene.